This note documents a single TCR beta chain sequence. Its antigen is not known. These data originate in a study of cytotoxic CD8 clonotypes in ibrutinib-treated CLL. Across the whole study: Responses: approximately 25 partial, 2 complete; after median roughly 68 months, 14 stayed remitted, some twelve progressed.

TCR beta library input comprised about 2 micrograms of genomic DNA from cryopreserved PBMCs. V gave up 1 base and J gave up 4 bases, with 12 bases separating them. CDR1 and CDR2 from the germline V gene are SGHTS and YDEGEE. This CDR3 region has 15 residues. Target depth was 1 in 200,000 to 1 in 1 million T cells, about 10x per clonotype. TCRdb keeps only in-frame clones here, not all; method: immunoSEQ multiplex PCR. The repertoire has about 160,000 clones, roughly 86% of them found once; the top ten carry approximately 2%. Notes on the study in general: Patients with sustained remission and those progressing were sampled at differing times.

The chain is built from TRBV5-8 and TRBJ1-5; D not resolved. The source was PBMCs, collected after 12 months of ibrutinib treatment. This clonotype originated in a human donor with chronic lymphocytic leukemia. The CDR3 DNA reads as TGTGCCAGCAGCTTGTTTCAAGGCGGGAATCAGCCCCAGCATTTT. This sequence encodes CASSLFQGGNQPQHF.